This TCR beta chain was sequenced for a study of T cell changes during pregnancy in multiple sclerosis. This CDR3 spans 15 amino acids. Trimming cost V 6 bases and J 0 bases, with 14 bases left between them. Germline lookup yields CDR1 SGDLS and CDR2 YYNGEE. The protocol was immunoSEQ multiplex PCR, while the TCRdb copy is restricted to in-frame clones and leaves out a portion. The data hold about 66,000 clones, with 91% observed a single time. This chain connects TRBV9 to TRBJ2-3, with D possibly matching TRBD1 (6 bases). The sequenced sample was CD8+ T cells from peripheral blood mononuclear cells, obtained before pregnancy. This sequence was found in a female donor with multiple sclerosis, enrolled in a pregnancy study. The DNA of the CDR3 is TGTGCCAGCAACACCGGGACAAAAAGCACAGATACGCAGTATTTT. This encodes CASNTGTKSTDTQYF.